This is a list of T cell receptor beta chains from one sample in a study of cytomegalovirus exposure and HLA in healthy donors. Profiled with immunoSEQ multiplex PCR; TCRdb holds only in-frame clones, not every one. This table holds 150,000 to 200,000 clones, 70% to 90% found once. The specimen was PBMCs. Source of these receptors: a woman aged 18-29 years in good health and CMV-seronegative. CDR3s include the opening cysteine and the closing phenylalanine or tryptophan. D genes are given only for firm matches. Not every row has a clone size; where given, it reads once, few, many or a size class.

cdr3_length j_call d_call clone_size v_call cdr3_nt cdr3_aa
16 TRBJ1-5 - - TRBV7-8 TGTGCCAGCAGCTTAGAACAGGGCCGGGGCAATCAGCCCCAGCATTTT CASSLEQGRGNQPQHF
15 TRBJ1-4 - - TRBV6-5 TGTGCCAGCAGTTCTCGGGAAGGGGGAAATGAAAAACTGTTTTTT CASSSREGGNEKLFF
15 TRBJ2-1 TRBD2 - TRBV6-4 TGTGCCAGCAGTGCGGGGACTAGCGGGGACAATGAGCAGTTCTTC CASSAGTSGDNEQFF
13 TRBJ1-4 - - TRBV29-1 TGCAGCGTCTCACAGGCGACTAATGAAAAACTGTTTTTT CSVSQATNEKLFF
13 TRBJ2-5 - once TRBV2 TGTGCCAGCTCTACAGGGTACCAAGAGACCCAGTACTTC CASSTGYQETQYF
16 TRBJ2-1 TRBD2 - TRBV28 TGTGCCAGCAGTCAACTAGCGGGAGGGTACTACAATGAGCAGTTCTTC CASSQLAGGYYNEQFF
14 TRBJ1-5 - - TRBV4-1 TGCGCCAGCAGCCAAGTCGGACTCAATCAGCCCCAGCATTTT CASSQVGLNQPQHF
16 TRBJ1-3 - few TRBV19 TGTGCCAGTAGACTTACCGGGACACTGGATGGAAACACCATATATTTT CASRLTGTLDGNTIYF
15 TRBJ2-7 - - TRBV10-3 TGTGCCATCAGTCCCACAGGGACCCCCGCCTACGAGCAGTACTTC CAISPTGTPAYEQYF
14 TRBJ2-7 TRBD2 - TRBV11-2 TGTGCCAGCCAGGACACTAGCGGCGCCTACGAGCAGTACTTC CASQDTSGAYEQYF
15 TRBJ2-3 - - TRBV12-5 TGTGCTAGTGGTTTGGTACTGGAGAGCACAGATACGCAGTATTTT CASGLVLESTDTQYF
18 TRBJ2-7 TRBD2 - TRBV4-1 TGCGCCAGCAGCCAAGAGTACCTGATAGCGGGAGGTGCCTACGAGCAGTACTTC CASSQEYLIAGGAYEQYF
17 TRBJ2-5 TRBD2 - TRBV28 TGTGCCAGCAGCCCCGGGACTAGCGGGAGTAGTCGAGAGACCCAGTACTTC CASSPGTSGSSRETQYF
15 TRBJ1-1 TRBD1 - TRBV9 TGTGCCAGCAGCTACGGGACAGCAAAGAACACTGAAGCTTTCTTT CASSYGTAKNTEAFF
12 TRBJ1-1 - medium-sized TRBV19 TGTGCCAGCTTTGACAGACCAGATGAAGCTTTCTTT CASFDRPDEAFF
13 TRBJ2-1 - - TRBV7-6 TGTGCCAGCAGCGAGTCTTTGTCGAATGAGCAGTTCTTC CASSESLSNEQFF
14 TRBJ1-1 - few TRBV19 TGTGCCAGTAGTACTCACAGGGCGAACACTGAAGCTTTCTTT CASSTHRANTEAFF
15 TRBJ2-2 TRBD1 - TRBV11-1 TGTGCCAGCAGCCCCAGGGGGTGGAACACCGGGGAGCTGTTTTTT CASSPRGWNTGELFF
14 TRBJ2-7 - - TRBV7-9 TGTGCCAGCAGCCCCGCCTTGAGTATCTACGAGCAGTACTTC CASSPALSIYEQYF
15 TRBJ2-1 TRBD1 - TRBV7-3 TGTGCCAGCAGTCGGGACAGGGGGCCGAATAATGAGCAGTTCTTC CASSRDRGPNNEQFF
12 TRBJ1-1 - - TRBV18 TGTGCCAGCTCACCTGGAGAGAGTGGAGCTTTCTTT CASSPGESGAFF
14 TRBJ2-5 - - TRBV5-1 TGCGCCAGCAGCTTGGTGGCTAGCCAAGAGACCCAGTACTTC CASSLVASQETQYF
14 TRBJ1-2 - once TRBV27 TGTGCCAGCAGTTCTCAACGGGGGGCACTGGGCTACACCTTC CASSSQRGALGYTF
11 TRBJ2-1 - - TRBV5-6 TGTGCCAGCGGTAGCGACTATGAGCAGTTCTTC CASGSDYEQFF
12 TRBJ2-7 - - TRBV11-2 TGTGCCAGCAGCCTCCTAGGGAGGGAGCAGTACTTC CASSLLGREQYF
13 TRBJ2-3 - - TRBV7-3 TGTGCCAGCAGCTTATCGGTTTCAGATACGCAGTATTTT CASSLSVSDTQYF
15 TRBJ1-1 TRBD1 - TRBV6-6 TGTGCCAGCAGCTACCCGGGACAGGGGAACACTGAAGCTTTCTTT CASSYPGQGNTEAFF
14 TRBJ2-7 TRBD1 - TRBV27 TGTGCCAGCAGTTTACAGGGGGCGATCGACGAGCAGTACTTC CASSLQGAIDEQYF
13 TRBJ1-6 - - TRBV6-5 TGTGCCAGCAGCCGACGGGATAATTCACCCCTCCACTTT CASSRRDNSPLHF
15 TRBJ2-7 - - TRBV7-2 TGTGCCAGCAGCTTAGAACCCGGGTTCTCCTACGAGCAGTACTTC CASSLEPGFSYEQYF
14 TRBJ1-2 - - TRBV28 TGTGCCAGCAGTTTTTCAGGGGCCGACTATGGCTACACCTTC CASSFSGADYGYTF
16 TRBJ1-2 - - TRBV19 TGTGCCAGTAGTTCTTTCGGGAGCTGGAGTCTCGATGGCTACACCTTC CASSSFGSWSLDGYTF